Listed below are T cell receptor beta chains from one sample, sequenced in a study of glioma-infiltrating T cells after dendritic cell vaccination. The table came from immunoSEQ multiplex PCR; TCRdb's copy has only in-frame clones and leaves some out. The sample includes about 38,000 clones, roughly 79% of them seen just once. This material consisted of blood, taken before dendritic cell vaccination. The origin of the receptors is a human donor with glioblastoma. Both conserved end residues are part of each CDR3. The order of the fields is V gene, clone size, CDR3 length, J gene, D gene, CDR3 DNA, CDR3 protein. D genes are given only for firm matches. Not every row has a clone size; where given, it reads once, few, many or a size class.

>TRBV7-7|-|13|TRBJ2-7|-
TGTGCTAGCAGCTTAGGTCCAAACTACGAGCAGTACTTC
CASSLGPNYEQYF
>TRBV7-5|-|17|TRBJ1-4|-
TGTGCCAGAAGCTTAACCCTCTCGGGGGGAACTAATGAAAAACTGTTTTTT
CARSLTLSGGTNEKLFF
>TRBV4-1|-|14|TRBJ1-5|-
TGCGCCAGCAGCCAAGAAACAGGGAATCAGCCCCAGCATTTT
CASSQETGNQPQHF
>TRBV18|-|13|TRBJ2-7|-
TGTGCCAGCTCACTCGGGGGAACCTACGAGCAGTACTTC
CASSLGGTYEQYF
>TRBV19|-|14|TRBJ1-2|TRBD1
TGTGCCAGTACGGAGCTAGGACAGGGCTCTGGCTACACCTTC
CASTELGQGSGYTF
>TRBV5-6|-|15|TRBJ2-5|-
TGTGCCAGCAGCCTTGTCCGACACGGGGGAGGGACCCAGTACTTC
CASSLVRHGGGTQYF
>TRBV14|-|18|TRBJ2-5|TRBD2
TGTGCCAGCAGCCAAGATTGGGGACTAGCGGGGTCTGGGGAGACCCAGTACTTC
CASSQDWGLAGSGETQYF
>TRBV5-5|-|15|TRBJ1-1|-
TGTGCCAGCAGCTTGGCGGCAGCGGGGATCCCTGAAGCTTTCTTT
CASSLAAAGIPEAFF
>TRBV11-3|once|15|TRBJ2-5|-
TGTGCCAGCAGCTTAGATGGACAGTCCCAAGAGATCCAGTACTTC
CASSLDGQSQEIQYF
>TRBV4-1|-|17|TRBJ2-3|TRBD1
TGCGCCAGCAGCCAAGGCGAGGGGGCGGGCGTCGCAGATACGCAGTATTTT
CASSQGEGAGVADTQYF
>TRBV5-1|-|16|TRBJ2-2|TRBD2
TGCGCCAGCAGACCGGGGGAGGGGATGTTCACCGGGGAGCTGTTTTTT
CASRPGEGMFTGELFF
>TRBV4-2|once|14|TRBJ2-5|TRBD2
TGTGCCAGCAGCTTCGGGACTAACCAAGAGACCCAGTACTTC
CASSFGTNQETQYF
>TRBV5-1|-|15|TRBJ2-3|TRBD2
TGCGCCAGCAGCTTCAAGCGGGGGGGCACAGATACGCAGTATTTT
CASSFKRGGTDTQYF
>TRBV2|-|17|TRBJ1-1|TRBD1
TGTGCCAGCAGTCCTCACGGGACAGGGGGAATGAACACTGAAGCTTTCTTT
CASSPHGTGGMNTEAFF
>TRBV13|-|16|TRBJ1-5|-
TGTGCCAGCAGCCAGAGAGGGGGGGATAGCAATCAGCCCCAGCATTTT
CASSQRGGDSNQPQHF
>TRBV6-5|-|13|TRBJ2-1|-
TGTGCCAGCAAGATACTAGGGAAGGATGAGCAGTTCTTC
CASKILGKDEQFF
>TRBV4-1|-|16|TRBJ2-3|TRBD2
TGCGCCAGCAGCCCGCTCCCGGTAGCGGGGGAAGATACGCAGTATTTT
CASSPLPVAGEDTQYF
>TRBV28|once|14|TRBJ2-7|-
TGTGCCAGCAGTATGCCCCCCAGGGTATACGAGCAGTACTTC
CASSMPPRVYEQYF
>TRBV10-3|-|14|TRBJ2-7|TRBD2
TGTGCCATCAAGGGGGGACTAGGAGCCTACGAGCAGTACTTC
CAIKGGLGAYEQYF
>TRBV15|-|13|TRBJ2-3|-
TGTGCCACCGGCAGAGATGAACAGCCTACGCAGTATTTT
CATGRDEQPTQYF
>TRBV7-3|-|16|TRBJ2-1|TRBD1
TGTGCCAGCAGCTTATTCCCGGACAGGTGGGACAATGAGCAGTTCTTC
CASSLFPDRWDNEQFF
>TRBV5-1|-|13|TRBJ1-2|TRBD1
TGCGCCAGCAGCGTGACAGGGGACTATGGCTACACCTTC
CASSVTGDYGYTF
>TRBV6-5|-|12|TRBJ1-1|-
TGTGCCAGCAGCCCGAACAGGGAAAAAGCTTTCTTT
CASSPNREKAFF
>TRBV4-3|-|15|TRBJ1-1|-
TGCGCCAGCAGCAGAAGCTGGGCGGGGAACACTGAAGCTTTCTTT
CASSRSWAGNTEAFF
>TRBV6-1|-|11|TRBJ1-1|-
TGTGCCAGCAGTGAAACAGGGTGGGCTTTCTTT
CASSETGWAFF
>TRBV7-9|-|17|TRBJ1-2|TRBD1
TGTGCCAGCAGCTTAGAAGGGACAGGGGGAGGTGGCTATGGCTACACCTTC
CASSLEGTGGGGYGYTF
>TRBV28|-|14|TRBJ2-2|-
TGTGCCAGCATCAAGCGCGGCGGGACCGGGGAGCTGTTTTTT
CASIKRGGTGELFF
>TRBV7-7|-|15|TRBJ2-5|TRBD1
TGTGCTAGCAGCTTGGGACGGACAGGTCAAGAGACCCAGTACTTC
CASSLGRTGQETQYF
>TRBV25-1|-|14|TRBJ2-1|-
TGTGCCAGCAGTGAATTTGGGCAGTTCAATGAGCAGTTCTTC
CASSEFGQFNEQFF
>TRBV19|-|16|TRBJ1-4|-
TGTGCCAGTAGTGTCGTGTCGTGGGGCTTTAATGAAAAACTGTTTTTT
CASSVVSWGFNEKLFF
>TRBV28|once|17|TRBJ1-2|-
-
CASSSSGTGGESYGYTF
>TRBV5-5|few|15|TRBJ2-7|-
TGTGCCAGCAGCCGGCTGACAGGGAGGTCCTACGAGCAGTACTTC
CASSRLTGRSYEQYF
>TRBV19|once|14|TRBJ2-5|-
TGTGCCAGTAGTCAGAGGATACGCCAAGAGACCCAGTACTTC
CASSQRIRQETQYF
>TRBV27|-|13|TRBJ1-2|-
TGTGCCAGCAGTTTATCGATTAGCTATGGCTACACCTTC
CASSLSISYGYTF
>TRBV30|-|15|TRBJ2-1|TRBD1
TGTGCCTGGACCCAGCTGGGACAGGGGATAGTGGAGCAGTTCTTC
CAWTQLGQGIVEQFF
>TRBV6-6|-|14|TRBJ1-2|TRBD1
TGTGCCAGCAGGCGGGAACAGGGGGCTTATGGCTACACCTTC
CASRREQGAYGYTF
>TRBV2|-|14|TRBJ2-5|-
TGTGCCAGCAGTGAATTTAGTGGGCGTGAGACCCAGTACTTC
CASSEFSGRETQYF
>TRBV5-1|-|16|TRBJ2-3|-
TGCGCCAGCAGCCAACACCTAGCGTCCGCGACAGATACGCAGTATTTT
CASSQHLASATDTQYF
>TRBV14|-|15|TRBJ1-6|-
TGTGCCAGCAGCCGAATGACTGCCTCGGGTTCACCCCTCCACTTT
CASSRMTASGSPLHF
>TRBV28|-|16|TRBJ1-4|TRBD1
TGTGCCAGCAGTCAGACCGGGACAGGGGGCAGAGGAAAACTGTTTTTT
CASSQTGTGGRGKLFF
>TRBV27|once|16|TRBJ2-7|TRBD2
TGTGCCAGCAGTTTACAAGGGACTAGCGGGGTCAACGAGCAGTACTTC
CASSLQGTSGVNEQYF
>TRBV5-8|-|14|TRBJ2-5|-
TGTGCCAGCAGCACAAGACTAGGGCCCGAGACCCAGTACTTC
CASSTRLGPETQYF
>TRBV9|-|16|TRBJ2-2|TRBD2
TGTGCCAGCAGCGTAGGACTAGCGGGGGGGACCGGGGAGCTGTTTTTT
CASSVGLAGGTGELFF
>TRBV18|few|15|TRBJ2-5|TRBD2
TGTGCCAGCTCACCACCAACGGGGGGATGGGAGACCCAGTACTTC
CASSPPTGGWETQYF
>TRBV5-4|-|12|TRBJ1-1|-
TGTGCCAGCAGACTCGACTCCACTGAAGCTTTCTTT
CASRLDSTEAFF
>TRBV6-6|-|15|TRBJ2-1|-
TGTGCCAGCAGTTATGAGACTAGCTCCTACAATGAGCAGTTCTTC
CASSYETSSYNEQFF
>TRBV5-1|-|15|TRBJ2-3|-
TGCGCCAGCAGCTTGGTGAGAGGGGGTACAGATACGCAGTATTTT
CASSLVRGGTDTQYF
>TRBV15|-|15|TRBJ2-7|-
TGTGCCACCAGCAGAGCTTTGACAGACTCCTACGAGCAGTACTTC
CATSRALTDSYEQYF
>TRBV6-5|-|14|TRBJ1-6|TRBD1
TGTGCCAGCAGCCTACAGGGGGCTCAATCCCCCCTCCACTTT
CASSLQGAQSPLHF
>TRBV30|-|14|TRBJ1-1|TRBD1
TGTGCCGGTACAAGGGACAGGGGAGACACTGAAGCTTTCTTT
CAGTRDRGDTEAFF